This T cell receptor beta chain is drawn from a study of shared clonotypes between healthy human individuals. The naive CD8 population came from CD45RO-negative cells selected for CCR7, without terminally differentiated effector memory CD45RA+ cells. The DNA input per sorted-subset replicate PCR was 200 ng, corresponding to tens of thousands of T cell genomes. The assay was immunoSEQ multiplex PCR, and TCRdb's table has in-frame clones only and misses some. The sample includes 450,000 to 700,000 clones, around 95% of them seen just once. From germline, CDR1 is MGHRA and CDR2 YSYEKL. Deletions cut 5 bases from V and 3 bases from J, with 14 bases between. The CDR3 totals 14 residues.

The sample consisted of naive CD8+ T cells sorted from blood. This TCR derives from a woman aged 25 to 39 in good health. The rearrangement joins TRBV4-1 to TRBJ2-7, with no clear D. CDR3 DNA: TGCGCCAGCAGCTCGACGCTACATTACTACGAGCAGTACTTC. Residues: CASSSTLHYYEQYF.